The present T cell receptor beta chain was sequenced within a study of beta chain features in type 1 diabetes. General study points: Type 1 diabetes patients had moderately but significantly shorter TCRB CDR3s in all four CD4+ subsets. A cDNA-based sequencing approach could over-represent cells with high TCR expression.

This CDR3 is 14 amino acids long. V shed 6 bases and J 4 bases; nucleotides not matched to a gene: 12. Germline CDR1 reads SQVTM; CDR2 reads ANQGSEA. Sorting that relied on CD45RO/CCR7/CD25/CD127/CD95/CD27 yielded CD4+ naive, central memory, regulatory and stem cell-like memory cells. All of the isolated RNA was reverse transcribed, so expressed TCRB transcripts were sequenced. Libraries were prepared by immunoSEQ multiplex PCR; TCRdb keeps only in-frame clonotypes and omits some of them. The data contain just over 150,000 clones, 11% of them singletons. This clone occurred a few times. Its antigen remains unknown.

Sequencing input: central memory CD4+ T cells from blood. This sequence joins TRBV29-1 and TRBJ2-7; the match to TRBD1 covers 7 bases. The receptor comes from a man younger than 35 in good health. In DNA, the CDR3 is TGCAGCGTCGCCGCCCGGACAGGTGCTTACGAGCAGTACTTC. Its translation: CSVAARTGAYEQYF.